The 11 T cell receptor beta chains below come from one sample, sequenced in a study of blood T cells in healthy people across ages. Then a second PCR, running about 6 to 11 cycles, was carried out with a sample-barcoded 5' primer and a J-beta primer mix. TCRdb reanalysed the 5' RACE reads using MiXCR and keeps one entry per CDR3 protein. Counted here are under 1,000,000 distinct CDR3 sequences, around half occurring once; the ten biggest clones make up less than 20%. What was sequenced was blood. All receptors come from an elderly man in good health.

V usage is TRBV6-6 and J usage is TRBJ2-1; D unclear. The CDR3 has 16 amino acids. Germline V lookup: CDR1 MNHNY, CDR2 SVGAGI (reference sequence). V was cut by 0 bases and J by 10 bases, with 19 bases left in between. The CDR3 DNA reads as TGTGCCAGCAGTTACTCGATTGGTGCCGGGTATGTAGAGCAGTTCTTC. This sequence encodes CASSYSIGAGYVEQFF.

The chain combines TRBV20-1 with TRBJ2-4; 11 bases are a match to TRBD2. The J call may be wrong; the DNA end is better matched by TRBJ2-5. Looked up from germline, CDR1 is DFQATT and CDR2 is SNEGSKA (reference sequence). The CDR3 extends over 15 amino acids. The CDR3 bases are TGCAGTGCTAGAGATCGCCTAGCGGGAGGTGAGACCCAGTACTTC. Its translation: CSARDRLAGGETQYF.

With respect to this clonotype: The germline gene is not matched at one end of the junction; a read error may be the cause. The rearrangement uses TRBV24-1 and TRBJ2-1; either TRBD1 or TRBD2 may supply D (5 bases each). This CDR3 region has 16 residues. Per germline, CDR1 KGHDR and CDR2 SFDVKD. This chain's CDR3 is CATSDPRGPIYNERFF. CDR3 nucleotide sequence: TGTGCCACCAGTGATCCTAGGGGACCTATCTACAATGAGCGGTTCTTC.

The rearrangement links TRBV2 to TRBJ1-4; no reliable D call. V lost 4 bases, J lost 6 bases, and 18 bases lay in between. The CDR3 covers 16 residues. Germline loops: CDR1 SNHLY, CDR2 FYNNEI. The CDR3 loop is CASSASRRLEDEKLFF. The CDR3 DNA is TGTGCCAGCAGTGCCTCCCGACGTCTCGAGGATGAAAAACTGTTTTTT.

The rearrangement uses TRBV14 and TRBJ1-2; D gene uncertain. The CDR3 consists of 12 residues. V was shortened by 1 base and J by 6 bases, with 6 bases between the two germline ends. Per germline, CDR1 SGHDN and CDR2 FVKESK. CDR3: CASSQVGNGYTF. The CDR3 DNA reads as TGTGCCAGCAGCCAAGTTGGCAATGGCTACACCTTC.

The rearrangement joins TRBV3-1 to TRBJ2-5; TRBD1 matches at 12 bases. Germline V gene data show CDR1 as LGHDT and CDR2 as YNNKEL (reference sequence). The CDR3 covers 15 residues. The V and J ends lost 1 base and 4 bases, in that order; junction bases with no gene match: 1. In nucleotides, the CDR3 is TGTGCCAGCAGCCAAGGGGACAGGGGGCGAGAGACCCAGTACTTC. Amino acids: CASSQGDRGRETQYF.

The chain's CDR3 is CASSLGTGDPYEQYF. The CDR3, as DNA: TGTGCCAGCAGTCTTGGGACAGGGGACCCCTACGAGCAGTACTTC. V gene TRBV12-3 or TRBV12-4 combines with J gene TRBJ2-7; 10 bases map to TRBD1. CDR3 length: 15 amino acids. J lost 2 bases, V lost 5 bases, and 6 bases had no gene match.

The V gene is TRBV6-5, the J gene TRBJ2-1, with D perhaps matching TRBD2 (5 bases). The CDR3 is 13 amino acids. Trimming stripped 5 bases from V and 4 bases from J, with 9 bases between. The germline gives CDR1 MNHEY, CDR2 SVGAGI. CDR3 protein: CASSAGDYNEQFF. The CDR3 DNA is TGTGCCAGCAGTGCGGGCGATTACAATGAGCAGTTCTTC.

In this sample, this clonotype turned up a few times. The chain carries TRBV5-4 and TRBJ1-1, with no clear D. Trimming cost V 0 bases and J 0 bases, with 12 bases left between them. This CDR3 has 16 amino acids. The V gene's germline CDR1 is SGHNT and CDR2 YYREEE (reference sequence). CDR3 DNA: TGTGCCAGCAGCTTGGGCGGAGCCGGAATGAACACTGAAGCTTTCTTT. Its protein is CASSLGGAGMNTEAFF. The entire variable domain, with the rest obtained from reference TRBV5-4 and TRBJ1-1, is as follows: ETGVTQSPTHLIKTRGQQVTLRCSSQSGHNTVSWYQQALGQGPQFIFQYYREEENGRGNFPPRFSGLQFPNYSSELNVNALELDDSALYLCASSLGGAGMNTEAFFGQGTRLTVV.

The genes are TRBV29-1 and TRBJ2-7; D is ambiguous. V was pared by 4 bases and J by 1 base, with 14 bases between. The germline V gene has CDR1 SQVTM and CDR2 ANQGSEA. The CDR3 contains 14 residues. The CDR3 DNA follows: TGCAGCGTTGTTGGATTGTGGGAATCCTACGAGCAGTACTTC. This encodes CSVVGLWESYEQYF.

The chain recombines TRBV4-3 with TRBJ1-2; 8 bases fit TRBD1. CDR1 and CDR2 from the germline V gene are LGHNA and YSLEER. There are 18 residues in the CDR3. V lost 0 bases to trimming and J lost 1 base; unmatched junction nucleotides: 10. CDR3 in DNA: TGCGCCAGCAGCCAAGATACCCTAGGGACAGGTCTTAACTATGGCTACACCTTC. It codes for CASSQDTLGTGLNYGYTF.